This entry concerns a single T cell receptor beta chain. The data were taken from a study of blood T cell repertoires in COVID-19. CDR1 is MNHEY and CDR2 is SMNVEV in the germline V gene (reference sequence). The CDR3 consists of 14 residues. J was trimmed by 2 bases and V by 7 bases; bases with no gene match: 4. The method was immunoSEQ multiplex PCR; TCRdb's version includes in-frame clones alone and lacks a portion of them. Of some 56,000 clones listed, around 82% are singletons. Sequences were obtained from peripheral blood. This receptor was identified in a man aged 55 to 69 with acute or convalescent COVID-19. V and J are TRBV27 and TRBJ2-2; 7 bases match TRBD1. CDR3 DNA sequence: TGTGCCAGCAATACAGGGGAAAACACCGGGGAGCTGTTTTTT. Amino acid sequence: CASNTGENTGELFF.